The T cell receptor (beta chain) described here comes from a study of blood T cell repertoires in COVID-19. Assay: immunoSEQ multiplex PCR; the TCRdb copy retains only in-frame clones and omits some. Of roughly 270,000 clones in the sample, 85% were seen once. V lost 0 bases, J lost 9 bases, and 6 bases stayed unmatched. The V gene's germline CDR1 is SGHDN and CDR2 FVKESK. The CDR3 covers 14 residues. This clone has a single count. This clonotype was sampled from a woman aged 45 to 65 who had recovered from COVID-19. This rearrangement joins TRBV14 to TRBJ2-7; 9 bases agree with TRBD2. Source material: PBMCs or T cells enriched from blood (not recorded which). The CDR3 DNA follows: TGTGCCAGCAGCCAAGAATTTGCTAGCGGGATGCAGTACTTC. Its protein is CASSQEFASGMQYF.